The clone carrying this T cell receptor beta chain has only a few counts. Its target is unknown. The CDR3 runs 14 residues. Germline loops: CDR1 MNHEY, CDR2 SVGEGT. The ends were cut back, 2 bases at V and 8 bases at J, with 13 bases in the middle. cDNA molecules carried unique molecular identifiers, and template switching added a universal primer site. Each CDR3 protein is one row after TCRdb ran MiXCR on the 5' RACE reads. The table includes roughly 690,000 distinct CDR3 sequences, 21% detected once. This sample is part of a study of identical twins. Findings of the study overall: Within beta out-of-frame sequences, the excess sharing observed between twins was weaker.

The data were also submitted as part of a second study, on T cells expressing NK-cell markers. That source reports: NKG2C+ dominant clonotype frequencies in over 5 donors were about 1.0-8% of CD8+ T cells.

Specimen: PBMCs. The sequence was obtained from a woman aged 18-35 years in good health. V is TRBV6-2 or TRBV6-3 and J is TRBJ2-4, with D uncertain. The CDR3 is CASSYPGSRDIQYF. DNA for the CDR3: TGTGCCAGCAGTTACCCCGGCAGTCGGGACATTCAGTACTTC.